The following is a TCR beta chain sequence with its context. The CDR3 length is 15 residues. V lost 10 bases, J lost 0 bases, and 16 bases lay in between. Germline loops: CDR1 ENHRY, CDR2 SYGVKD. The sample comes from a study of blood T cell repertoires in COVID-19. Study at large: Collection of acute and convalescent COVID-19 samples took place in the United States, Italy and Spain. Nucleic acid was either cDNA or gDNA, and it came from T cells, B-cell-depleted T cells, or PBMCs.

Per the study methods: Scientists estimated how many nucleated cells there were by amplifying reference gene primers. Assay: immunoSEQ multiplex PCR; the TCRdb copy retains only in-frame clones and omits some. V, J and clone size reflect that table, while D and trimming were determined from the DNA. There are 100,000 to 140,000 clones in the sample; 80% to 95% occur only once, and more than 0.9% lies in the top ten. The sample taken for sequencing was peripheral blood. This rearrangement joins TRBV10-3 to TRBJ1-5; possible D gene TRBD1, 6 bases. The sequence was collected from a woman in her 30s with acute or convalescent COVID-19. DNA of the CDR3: TGTGCCAGCACGAAGGGGGTCGATAGCAATCAGCCCCAGCATTTT. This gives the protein CASTKGVDSNQPQHF.